These T cell receptor beta chains were read from a single sample in a study of T-cell reconstitution after alpha-beta-depleted transplantation in children. One entry per CDR3 protein, called by TCRdb with MiXCR from the PCR reads. The sample has approximately 590,000 distinct CDR3 sequences, about 10% seen once. Sequencing used PBMCs from the stem cell graft donor, obtained from the stem cell graft. These receptors all stem from a human donor who donated a stem cell graft to a child with acute myeloid leukemia. Both conserved end residues are part of each CDR3. The order of the fields is V gene, clone size, D gene, J gene, CDR3 protein, CDR3 DNA. D genes are given only for firm matches. Where a row states a size, it is once, few, many or the class of an expanded clone; other rows omit it.

TRBV25-1	many	TRBD1	TRBJ1-1	CASMDRGFSNTEAFF	TGTGCCAGCATGGACAGGGGCTTTTCGAACACTGAAGCTTTCTTT
TRBV15	many	-	TRBJ1-1	CATSAKLFAQTTEAFF	TGTGCCACCAGCGCCAAATTATTTGCACAAACCACTGAAGCTTTCTTT
TRBV7-9	-	TRBD2	TRBJ2-3	CASSKAGTRLTDTQYF	TGTGCCAGCAGCAAAGCCGGGACTAGGTTAACAGATACGCAGTATTTT
TRBV15	-	-	TRBJ2-4	CATSRDEGLAKNIQYF	TGTGCCACCAGCAGAGATGAGGGTCTAGCCAAAAACATTCAGTACTTC
TRBV20-1	-	-	TRBJ2-2	CSARFSGDTGELFF	TGCAGTGCTAGATTTAGCGGAGACACCGGGGAGCTGTTTTTT
TRBV5-1	-	TRBD2	TRBJ2-5	CASSLGTSGLRGETQYF	TGCGCCAGCAGCTTGGGGACTAGCGGGTTGCGCGGAGAGACCCAGTACTTC
TRBV4-3	-	-	TRBJ2-7	CASSQDGLSLGEQYF	TGCGCCAGCAGCCAAGACGGGCTCTCCCTTGGCGAGCAGTACTTC
TRBV4-3	few	TRBD1	TRBJ1-1	CASSQLAGGGNTEAFF	TGCGCCAGCAGCCAATTAGCAGGGGGCGGCAACACTGAAGCTTTCTTT
TRBV7-2	few	-	TRBJ2-2	CASRSPGLRNTGELFF	TGTGCCAGCAGGAGCCCGGGACTGAGGAACACCGGGGAGCTGTTTTTT
TRBV6-2/TRBV6-3	-	TRBD1	TRBJ2-2	CASTMGQRTGELFF	TGTGCCAGCACCATGGGACAGCGCACCGGGGAGCTGTTTTTT
TRBV29-1	many	-	TRBJ2-3	CSVEGLTDTQYF	TGCAGCGTTGAAGGGCTCACAGATACGCAGTATTTT
TRBV20-1	-	-	TRBJ1-5	CSARGGSSNQPQHF	TGCAGTGCTAGGGGAGGGAGCAGCAATCAGCCCCAGCATTTT
TRBV4-3	few	-	TRBJ2-3	CASSQSTYLGDTQYF	TGCGCCAGCAGCCAATCCACATATCTTGGGGATACGCAGTATTTT
TRBV6-2/TRBV6-3	few	-	TRBJ1-1	CASRSQRERDMNTEAFF	TGTGCCAGCAGAAGCCAACGGGAACGTGACATGAACACTGAAGCTTTCTTT
TRBV2	many	TRBD1	TRBJ2-7	CASSPRDRASYEQYF	TGTGCCAGCAGCCCCCGGGACAGGGCCTCCTACGAGCAGTACTTC
TRBV7-6	once	-	TRBJ2-3	CASSFRGHGTDTQYF	TGTGCCAGCAGCTTCCGAGGGCACGGCACAGATACGCAGTATTTT
TRBV9	few	-	TRBJ1-1	CASRGVSGNTEAFF	TGTGCCAGCAGAGGGGTATCAGGGAACACTGAAGCTTTCTTT
TRBV5-1	many	TRBD2	TRBJ2-3	CASSLNVGGRDTQYF	TGCGCCAGCAGCTTGAACGTTGGCGGGAGGGATACGCAGTATTTT
TRBV15	-	TRBD2	TRBJ2-1	CATRALLTSGRTHNEQFF	TGTGCCACCAGAGCTCTTCTTACTAGCGGGAGGACGCACAATGAGCAGTTCTTC
TRBV7-9	-	-	TRBJ1-2	CASSLVLGPPSGGYTF	TGTGCCAGCAGCTTAGTCCTGGGACCGCCCTCGGGTGGCTACACCTTC
TRBV2	many	-	TRBJ1-2	CASTNHPQDYGYTF	TGTGCCAGCACAAACCACCCCCAGGACTATGGCTACACCTTC
TRBV10-3	-	TRBD1	TRBJ1-5	CAISDQGGGNQPQHF	TGTGCCATCAGTGACCAGGGGGGGGGCAATCAGCCCCAGCATTTT
TRBV6-5	many	-	TRBJ2-5	CASVGAGETQYF	TGTGCCAGCGTGGGGGCGGGAGAGACCCAGTACTTC
TRBV3-1	many	-	TRBJ2-5	CASAPRGEETQYF	TGTGCCAGCGCCCCTAGGGGCGAAGAGACCCAGTACTTC
TRBV7-2	few	TRBD2	TRBJ2-3	CASSPGLVQDTQYF	TGTGCCAGCAGCCCAGGACTAGTTCAAGATACGCAGTATTTT